This TCR beta chain was retrieved from a study of beta chain features in type 1 diabetes. Study-wide results and caveats: Shorter TCRB CDR3s, moderately but significantly so, were found in Type 1 diabetes patients in all four CD4+ subsets.

This clone has more than one count but fewer than ten. Antigen: not known. Expressed TCRB transcripts were sequenced because the entire RNA isolate underwent reverse transcription. Measured with immunoSEQ multiplex PCR; TCRdb has only the in-frame clones, and not every one. The sample lists 250,000 to 350,000 clones; 13% to 15% were seen once. This CDR3 has 13 residues. CDR1 and CDR2 from the germline V gene are SGHRS and YFSETQ. Trimming took 0 bases from V and 10 from J, leaving 11 bases between them. CD4+ cells of the naive, central memory, regulatory and stem cell-like memory types were sorted via CD45RO/CCR7/CD25/CD127/CD95/CD27.

This TCR came from a man aged 25 to 40 with type 1 diabetes. The genes are TRBV5-1 and TRBJ2-1; D is possibly TRBD2 (6 bases). What was sequenced was naive CD4+ T cells from blood. CDR3 in amino acids: CASSLAGADEQFF. The CDR3 coding sequence is TGCGCCAGCAGCTTGGCGGGAGCTGACGAGCAGTTCTTC.